This T cell receptor (beta chain) was sequenced in a study of regulatory T cells in long-lasting Graves disease. The germline CDR1 and CDR2 sequences are LNHNV and YYDKDF (reference sequence). The CDR3 loop spans 16 amino acids. The V gene lost 0 bases and the J gene lost 2 bases, with 14 bases spanning the gap. Specified time point: persistent/refractory GD, antithyroid drugs over 5 years with positive TRAb. With RNA extracted from PBMCs as input, the TCR library was made. This clonotype was seen many times. Through Arm-PCR of CDR3 regions and iRepertoire HTBI primers, TCR beta libraries were built. TCRdb analysed the multiplex PCR reads with MiXCR anew, one entry per CDR3 protein. The repertoire consists of roughly 470,000 distinct CDR3 sequences, with about 20% occurring once and the leading ten covering 7% to 9.5%.

The rearrangement links TRBV15 to TRBJ2-7; D is perhaps TRBD2 (5 bases). The clonotype was recovered from a female donor with Graves disease. Source: peripheral blood mononuclear cells (PBMCs), taken when the disease was refractory, from a patient treated with antithyroid drugs. The chain's CDR3 is CATSRDVGVGTYEQYF. CDR3 DNA: TGTGCCACCAGCAGAGATGTGGGAGTGGGAACCTACGAGCAGTACTTC. The full variable domain, its missing parts supplied by reference TRBV15 and TRBJ2-7, is DAMVIQNPRYQVTQFGKPVTLSCSQTLNHNVMYWYQQKSSQAPKLLFHYYDKDFNNEADTPDNFQSRRPNTSFCFLDIRSPGLGDTAMYLCATSRDVGVGTYEQYFGPGTRLTVT.